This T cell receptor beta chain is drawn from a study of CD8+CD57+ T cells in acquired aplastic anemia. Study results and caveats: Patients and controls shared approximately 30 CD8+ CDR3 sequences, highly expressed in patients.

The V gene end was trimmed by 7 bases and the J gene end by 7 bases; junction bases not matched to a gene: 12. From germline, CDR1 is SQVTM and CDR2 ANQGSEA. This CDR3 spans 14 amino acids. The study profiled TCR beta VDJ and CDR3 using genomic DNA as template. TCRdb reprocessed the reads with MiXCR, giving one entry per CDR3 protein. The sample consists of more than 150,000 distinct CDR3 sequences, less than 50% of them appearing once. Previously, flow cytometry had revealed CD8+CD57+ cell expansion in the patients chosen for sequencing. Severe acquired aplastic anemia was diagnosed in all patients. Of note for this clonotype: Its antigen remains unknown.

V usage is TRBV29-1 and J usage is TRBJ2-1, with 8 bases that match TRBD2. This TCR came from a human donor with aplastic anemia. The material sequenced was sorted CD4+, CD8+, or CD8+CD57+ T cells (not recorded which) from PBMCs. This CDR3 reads CSAGAGVKQNEQFF. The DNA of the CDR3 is TGCAGCGCGGGAGCGGGAGTGAAACAGAATGAGCAGTTCTTC.